These 22 T cell receptor beta chains were sequenced from one sample in a study of blood T cell repertoires in COVID-19. The table came from immunoSEQ multiplex PCR; TCRdb's copy has only in-frame clones and leaves some out. The sample lists tens of thousands of clones; 65% to 80% were seen once. Sequencing input: peripheral blood. Receptor source: a human donor in a cohort sampled during active COVID-19.

This clone was observed a few times. The rearrangement joins TRBV27 to TRBJ2-7, with 12 bases aligning to TRBD2. V trimming: 5 bases; J trimming: 2 bases; junction bases outside the gene matches: 4. This CDR3 contains 15 residues. In germline, CDR1 is MNHEY, CDR2 SMNVEV (reference sequence). The DNA of the CDR3 is TGTGCCAGCAGTGTGACTAGCGGGGGCACCTACGAGCAGTACTTC. It codes for CASSVTSGGTYEQYF.

This clone was counted at least ten times. The chain recombines TRBV27 with TRBJ2-2; 7 bases agree with TRBD1. V lost 6 bases to trimming and J lost 1 base; unmatched junction nucleotides: 5. CDR1 and CDR2 (germline): MNHEY, SMNVEV (reference sequence). The CDR3 runs to 15 residues. CDR3 amino acids: CASRLQGRNTGELFF. CDR3 nucleotide sequence: TGTGCCAGCAGACTACAGGGGCGGAACACCGGGGAGCTGTTTTTT.

The chain links TRBV2 to TRBJ2-2, with 10 bases identical to TRBD2. Trimming took 7 bases from V and 0 from J; bases not matched to a gene: 8. Germline assignment: CDR1 SNHLY and CDR2 FYNNEI. The CDR3 totals 17 residues. The DNA of the CDR3 is TGTGCCAGCACAATTACTAGCGGGGCAACGAACACCGGGGAGCTGTTTTTT. Protein: CASTITSGATNTGELFF. Filled out from reference TRBV2 and TRBJ2-2, the complete variable domain reads EPEVTQTPSHQVTQMGQEVILRCVPISNHLYFYWYRQILGQKVEFLVSFYNNEISEKSEIFDDQFSVERPDGSNFTLKIRSTKLEDSAMYFCASTITSGATNTGELFFGEGSRLTVL.

The chain couples TRBV2 to TRBJ2-1, with 8 positions matching TRBD1. Losses at the gene ends were 6 bases for V and 14 bases for J; bases not matched to a gene: 12. The CDR3 is 13 residues long. Looked up from germline, CDR1 is SNHLY and CDR2 is FYNNEI. CDR3: CASSQERGQVEFF. CDR3 nucleotides: TGTGCCAGCAGCCAGGAAAGGGGACAGGTGGAGTTCTTC.

V gene TRBV28 combines with J gene TRBJ1-5, with a possible D match to TRBD1 (5 bases). V was clipped by 7 bases and J by 6 bases, with 10 bases between them. Germline-derived CDR1 and CDR2 are MDHEN and SYDVKM. The CDR3 has 12 residues. CDR3 sequence: CASMQGGQPQHF. CDR3 in DNA: TGTGCCAGCATGCAGGGTGGTCAGCCCCAGCATTTT.

CDR3 coding DNA: TGCGCCAGCAGCGTGGGGACAGGGTCACCCTATGGCTACACCTTC. It translates to CASSVGTGSPYGYTF. V is TRBV5-1 and J is TRBJ1-2; 9 nucleotides match TRBD1. Germline CDR1 reads SGHRS; CDR2 reads YFSETQ. The trim removed 4 bases at V and 4 bases at J, leaving 8 bases unmatched. The length of the CDR3 is 15 residues.

This clone was seen only a few times. CDR3 in amino acids: CARSFFRQGAYGTEAFF. In DNA, the CDR3 is TGTGCCAGAAGCTTTTTCCGACAGGGGGCTTATGGCACTGAAGCTTTCTTT. The chain combines TRBV5-3 with TRBJ1-1; 10 bases fit TRBD1. TRBV5-3 is sorted into the ORF group, with uncertain function. This CDR3 region has 17 residues. J was trimmed by 4 bases and V by 2 bases; bases with no gene match: 11.

J is TRBJ2-5 and V is TRBV9; D is possibly TRBD2 (7 bases). The V gene's germline CDR1 is SGDLS and CDR2 YYNGEE. The CDR3 length is 14 residues. Trimming pared 3 bases from V and 10 bases from J, leaving 19 bases between. CDR3 sequence reads: CASSGTSEGGVQYF. DNA of the CDR3: TGTGCCAGCAGCGGAACTAGCGAAGGGGGGGTCCAGTACTTC.

J is TRBJ2-3 and V is TRBV28; D may be TRBD1 (5 bases). Germline V gene lookup returns CDR1 MDHEN and CDR2 SYDVKM. The CDR3 has 14 amino acids. V lost 6 bases and J 6 bases, leaving 16 bases between the germline ends. CDR3 in amino acids: CASRRRHSGDTQYF. Written as DNA, the CDR3 is TGTGCCAGCAGACGTAGACATTCAGGGGATACGCAGTATTTT.

The chain uses TRBV4-2 and TRBJ1-2; D is uncertain. Trimming removed 0 bases from V and 1 base from J, with 12 bases in between. The CDR3 has 16 residues. The germline gives CDR1 LGHNA, CDR2 YNFKEQ. CDR3 region: CASSQDAGRFNYGYTF. The CDR3 nucleotides are TGTGCCAGCAGCCAAGATGCGGGCAGATTTAACTATGGCTACACCTTC.

J is TRBJ1-6 and V is TRBV11-2; TRBD1 might be the D (5 bases). In germline, CDR1 is SGHAT, CDR2 FQNNGV. The CDR3 is 14 residues long. The V and J ends lost 5 bases and 10 bases respectively, with 15 bases between them. CDR3 loop: CASSLRQSYSPLHF. The CDR3 DNA sequence: TGTGCCAGCAGCCTTAGACAGTCCTACTCACCCCTCCACTTT.

The chain uses TRBV2 and TRBJ2-1; D gene unclear. The germline V gene has CDR1 SNHLY and CDR2 FYNNEI. V dropped 8 bases and J dropped 3 bases, with 14 bases sitting between them. CDR3 length: 14 amino acids. CDR3 loop: CASQPGLSYNEQFF. In DNA form, the CDR3 reads TGTGCCAGCCAACCCGGTCTTAGCTACAATGAGCAGTTCTTC.

The genes are TRBV19 and TRBJ2-1; 10 positions match TRBD2. The J segment lost 6 bases and the V segment lost 3 bases, leaving 8 bases of the junction unmatched. CDR1 and CDR2 (germline): LNHDA, SQIVND (reference sequence). The CDR3 is 16 residues long. CDR3 residues: CASSIFLAGVSNEQFF. The CDR3, as DNA: TGTGCCAGTAGTATTTTCCTAGCGGGAGTTTCCAATGAGCAGTTCTTC.

In this sample, this clone turned up once. This sequence joins TRBV3-1 (or the pseudogene TRBV3-2) and TRBJ2-2; perhaps TRBD1 as D (6 bases). Germline lookup yields CDR1 LGHDT and CDR2 YNNKEL (reference sequence). The CDR3 is made up of 17 amino acids. Trimming took off 1 base at V and 4 bases at J, with 16 bases between the two ends. CDR3 loop: CASSQVVRTARTGELFF. As DNA, the CDR3 is TGTGCCAGCAGCCAAGTGGTAAGGACAGCCCGCACCGGGGAGCTGTTTTTT.

The chain is built from TRBV14 and TRBJ2-7; D possibly corresponds to TRBD2 (6 bases). Germline values: CDR1 SGHDN, CDR2 FVKESK. The CDR3 length is 14 residues. Trimming stripped 2 bases from V and 1 base from J, with 9 bases between. The CDR3 DNA sequence: TGTGCCAGCAGCCAATCGGGACTTTCCTACGAGCAGTACTTC. Protein sequence: CASSQSGLSYEQYF. Variable domain in full (rest from reference TRBV14 and TRBJ2-7): EAGVTQFPSHSVIEKGQTVTLRCDPISGHDNLYWYRRVMGKEIKFLLHFVKESKQDESGMPNNRFLAERTGGTYSTLKVQPAELEDSGVYFCASSQSGLSYEQYFGPGTRLTVT.

This chain joins TRBV2 and TRBJ1-5; tentatively, D is TRBD1 (5 bases). The germline CDR1 and CDR2 sequences are SNHLY and FYNNEI. V lost 2 bases and J 4 bases, leaving 12 bases between the germline ends. The CDR3 has 15 amino acids. CDR3 sequence (DNA): TGTGCCAGCAGTGAACAGGGTGTGCCAAATCAGCCCCAGCATTTT. This sequence encodes CASSEQGVPNQPQHF.

This clone appeared a few times. V gene TRBV18 combines with J gene TRBJ2-3, with a tentative D call TRBD1 (5 bases). This CDR3 has 15 amino acids. Deletions cut 0 bases from V and 7 bases from J, with 14 bases between. Looked up from germline, CDR1 is KGHSH and CDR2 is LQKENI. The CDR3 protein is CASSPPVGAGNTQYF. CDR3 nucleotide sequence: TGTGCCAGCTCACCACCTGTAGGGGCTGGGAATACGCAGTATTTT.

The chain joins TRBV18 to TRBJ1-5; TRBD1 matches 7 bases. Germline trimming cut 3 bases from V and 10 bases from J; bases unmatched to any gene: 9. The CDR3 has 14 amino acids. Germline-derived CDR1 and CDR2 are KGHSH and LQKENI. The CDR3 sequence: CASSPTTGSFPQHF. CDR3 in DNA: TGTGCCAGCTCACCTACGACAGGGTCGTTTCCCCAGCATTTT.

V usage is TRBV14 and J usage is TRBJ2-7; perhaps TRBD2 as D (6 bases). From germline, CDR1 is SGHDN and CDR2 FVKESK. V gave up 4 bases and J gave up 0 bases, with 16 bases separating them. The CDR3 runs 16 residues. The chain's CDR3 is CASSPRGRGPSYEQYF. For the CDR3, the DNA is TGTGCCAGCAGCCCCCGGGGGAGAGGGCCCTCCTACGAGCAGTACTTC.

The chain is built from TRBV4-2 and TRBJ2-1; D may be TRBD2 (5 bases). The CDR3 loop spans 15 amino acids. V gave up 0 bases and J gave up 7 bases, with 13 bases separating them. The germline CDR1 and CDR2 sequences are LGHNA and YNFKEQ. CDR3 DNA: TGTGCCAGCAGCCAAGATCACACTAGTAGTAATGAGCAGTTCTTC. Its protein product is CASSQDHTSSNEQFF.

The gene calls are TRBV24-1 and TRBJ1-1, with unresolved D. Germline CDR1 KGHDR, CDR2 SFDVKD. Between the trimmed V and J ends, which lost 7 bases and 2 bases, there was a span of 10 bases. The CDR3 is 13 amino acids. This chain's CDR3 is CATRARSNTEAFF. The CDR3 coding sequence is TGTGCCACCAGAGCTCGGTCCAACACTGAAGCTTTCTTT.

The V call is TRBV5-1, the J call TRBJ2-2; D is perhaps TRBD1 (6 bases). The CDR3 sequence is 14 residues long. V gave up 5 bases and J gave up 2 bases, with 10 bases separating them. Germline CDR1 SGHRS, CDR2 YFSETQ. The CDR3 nucleotides read TGCGCCAGCAGGACGGGACAAAACACCGGGGAGCTGTTTTTT. The encoded protein is CASRTGQNTGELFF.